The source of this TCR beta chain is a study of blood T cell repertoires in COVID-19. This CDR3 comprises 15 residues. Germline CDR1 reads SGHVS; CDR2 reads FQNEAQ. The trim removed 11 bases at V and 1 base at J, leaving 12 bases unmatched. Profiled with immunoSEQ multiplex PCR; TCRdb holds only in-frame clones, not every one. The sample carries 65,000 to 100,000 clones, roughly nine tenths recorded once. The sample was peripheral blood. The chain recombines TRBV7-8 with TRBJ2-5; TRBD2 matches at 8 bases. The sequence came from a man in his fifties with acute or convalescent COVID-19. The chain's CDR3 is CACSGSSGLQETQYF. CDR3 nucleotide sequence: TGTGCCTGCTCCGGGTCTAGCGGGCTCCAAGAGACCCAGTACTTC.